The 17 T cell receptor beta chains below all came from one sample that was sequenced in a study of shared clonotypes between healthy human individuals. The assay was immunoSEQ multiplex PCR, and TCRdb's table has in-frame clones only and misses some. There are 630,000 or so clones in the sample; 95% to 98% occur only once, and 0.25% to 0.35% lies in the top ten. It was CD45RO-negative cells, positively selected for CCR7, that made up naive CD8 cells, with terminally differentiated effector memory CD45RA+ cells excluded. The sequencing sample was made of naive CD8+ T cells sorted from blood. All receptors come from a man in his thirties or forties in good health.

The J gene is TRBJ2-2, the V gene TRBV27; TRBD1 agrees at 8 bases. The junction had 7 bases not matched to a gene; V was cut back by 8 bases and J by 2 bases. This CDR3 has 15 residues. Germline V CDR1 and CDR2: MNHEY, SMNVEV (reference sequence). The CDR3 coding sequence is TGTGCCAGCTGCGGACAGGGAGTAAACACCGGGGAGCTGTTTTTT. Encoded protein: CASCGQGVNTGELFF.

The CDR3, as DNA: TGTGCCAGCAGCTTACGACCCGATGGAGGCTACACCTTC. Protein: CASSLRPDGGYTF. V gene TRBV14 combines with J gene TRBJ1-2; D is undetermined. Germline CDR1 reads SGHDN; CDR2 reads FVKESK. V was shortened by 5 bases and J by 8 bases, with 15 bases between the two germline ends. This CDR3 has 13 amino acids.

The J gene is TRBJ2-3, the V gene TRBV12-5, with 7 bases aligning to TRBD2. The germline V gene encodes CDR1 LGHNT and CDR2 FRNRAP. The CDR3 totals 17 residues. V gave up 4 bases and J gave up 0 bases; unmatched junction bases: 10. This chain's CDR3 is CASGSGPAGSSTDTQYF. The CDR3 nucleotides are TGTGCTAGTGGTTCCGGCCCAGCGGGGTCTAGCACAGATACGCAGTATTTT. Full variable domain (outside the CDR3, taken from reference TRBV12-5 and TRBJ2-3): DARVTQTPRHKVTEMGQEVTMRCQPILGHNTVFWYRQTMMQGLELLAYFRNRAPLDDSGMPKDRFSAEMPDATLATLKIQPSEPRDSAVYFCASGSGPAGSSTDTQYFGPGTRLTVL.

V gene TRBV19 combines with J gene TRBJ2-2; D is uncertain. The CDR3 spans 12 residues. V shed 5 bases and J shed 6 bases, with 7 bases lying between them. Germline loops: CDR1 LNHDA, CDR2 SQIVND (reference sequence). The CDR3 DNA follows: TGTGCCAGTAGTTTCGGGCCCGGGGAGCTGTTTTTT. Encoded protein: CASSFGPGELFF.

The chain joins TRBV6-6 to TRBJ2-7; D unresolved. V was pared by 0 bases and J by 6 bases, with 12 bases between. The length of the CDR3 is 14 residues. Germline V gene lookup returns CDR1 MNHNY and CDR2 SVGAGI (reference sequence). Written as DNA, the CDR3 is TGTGCCAGCAGTTACTCGAGTTCGGCTGGCGAGCAGTACTTC. Protein product: CASSYSSSAGEQYF.

The chain is built from TRBV27 and TRBJ1-1; no definite D call. Germline CDR1 and CDR2: MNHEY and SMNVEV (reference sequence). Trimming cost V 1 base and J 3 bases, with 9 bases left between them. This CDR3 region has 14 residues. In DNA form, the CDR3 reads TGTGCCAGCAGTTTATTGGGAGGTGACACTGAAGCTTTCTTT. This codes for CASSLLGGDTEAFF.

The CDR3 sequence: CATGTVIDSNQPQHF. CDR3 coding DNA: TGTGCTACCGGGACGGTTATTGATAGCAATCAGCCCCAGCATTTT. V and J are TRBV6-1 and TRBJ1-5, with D maybe TRBD1 (5 bases). Germline V gene lookup returns CDR1 MNHNS and CDR2 SASEGT. The CDR3 is 15 residues long.

This clone was seen a single time. This chain joins TRBV27 and TRBJ2-1; 8 bases fit TRBD2. The CDR3 is made up of 18 amino acids. Trimming removed 0 bases from V and 4 bases from J; junction bases left unmatched: 11. Per germline, CDR1 MNHEY and CDR2 SMNVEV (reference sequence). CDR3 DNA: TGTGCCAGCAGTTTATCGAACATAGCGGGACTATCTTACAATGAGCAGTTCTTC. Its translation: CASSLSNIAGLSYNEQFF.

The count of this clone is one. This same CDR3 is encoded by further DNA sequences in the sample. The chain has TRBV29-1 and TRBJ2-3; D might be TRBD2 (5 bases). CDR1 is SQVTM and CDR2 is ANQGSEA in the germline V gene. CDR3 size: 14 residues. The V and J ends lost 2 bases and 2 bases respectively, with 11 bases between them. The CDR3 DNA is TGCAGCGTTGAAAGCGGAGACTACACAGATACGCAGTATTTT. It specifies CSVESGDYTDTQYF.

This sequence joins TRBV7-9 and TRBJ2-5; the D is unclear. Germline V gene sequence: CDR1 SEHNR, CDR2 FQNEAQ (reference sequence). The V end was cut by 6 bases, the J end by 1 base, with 15 bases between. The CDR3 length is 15 residues. CDR3 amino acids: CASRSHSRAQETQYF. The CDR3 DNA reads TGTGCCAGCAGATCGCATAGTCGAGCCCAAGAGACCCAGTACTTC.

This chain joins TRBV28 and TRBJ2-1; 11 positions match TRBD2. From germline, CDR1 is MDHEN and CDR2 SYDVKM. The CDR3 extends over 17 amino acids. Trimming cost V 3 bases and J 6 bases; bases outside gene matches: 10. The CDR3 DNA reads as TGTGCCAGCAGTTTCACTAGCGGGAGCCCAATAGGCAATGAGCAGTTCTTC. This gives the protein CASSFTSGSPIGNEQFF.

J is TRBJ1-1 and V is TRBV6-5; D is ambiguous. The CDR3 extends over 13 amino acids. V was shortened by 4 bases and J by 3 bases, with 9 bases between the two germline ends. Germline values: CDR1 MNHEY, CDR2 SVGAGI. Here the CDR3 DNA reads TGTGCCAGCAGTTCCCAGTTAGACACTGAAGCTTTCTTT. It translates to CASSSQLDTEAFF.

The genes are TRBV28 and TRBJ2-1; D is unresolved. CDR3 length: 14 amino acids. Trimming stripped 3 bases from V and 8 bases from J, with 14 bases between. CDR1 and CDR2 (germline): MDHEN, SYDVKM. The CDR3 spells CASSFSGSVDEQFF. CDR3 nucleotides: TGTGCCAGCAGTTTTTCTGGTAGTGTCGATGAGCAGTTCTTC.

The chain carries TRBV29-1 and TRBJ1-4; TRBD1 might be the D (6 bases). The CDR3 contains 12 residues. The germline CDR1 and CDR2 sequences are SQVTM and ANQGSEA. Trimming took off 5 bases at V and 5 bases at J, with 9 bases between the two ends. In DNA, the CDR3 is TGCAGCGTTCGGGGGCGCAATGAAAAACTGTTTTTT. Its translation: CSVRGRNEKLFF. Filled out from reference TRBV29-1 and TRBJ1-4, the complete variable domain reads SAVISQKPSRDICQRGTSLTIQCQVDSQVTMMFWYRQQPGQSLTLIATANQGSEATYESGFVIDKFPISRPNLTFSTLTVSNMSPEDSSIYLCSVRGRNEKLFFGSGTQLSVL.

The chain links TRBV27 to TRBJ2-7; no clear D. Trimming pared 7 bases from V and 0 bases from J, leaving 7 bases between. Germline lookup yields CDR1 MNHEY and CDR2 SMNVEV (reference sequence). The CDR3 is made up of 12 amino acids. The CDR3 region has the DNA TGTGCCAGCAAAGGTACCTCCTACGAGCAGTACTTC. This translates into CASKGTSYEQYF.

This clone was found once. CDR3 in amino acids: CASSPGDQETQYF. The DNA of the CDR3 is TGTGCCAGCTCACCGGGGGATCAAGAGACCCAGTACTTC. The chain is built from TRBV18 and TRBJ2-5; D assignment may be TRBD1 or TRBD2 (5 bases each). Trimming cost V 3 bases and J 2 bases, with 7 bases left between them. This CDR3 contains 13 residues. CDR1 is KGHSH, CDR2 LQKENI, per germline. Supplemented by reference TRBV18 and TRBJ2-5, the full variable domain reads NAGVMQNPRHLVRRRGQEARLRCSPMKGHSHVYWYRQLPEEGLKFMVYLQKENIIDESGMPKERFSAEFPKEGPSILRIQQVVRGDSAAYFCASSPGDQETQYFGPGTRLLVL.

The chain joins TRBV5-1 to TRBJ2-3; D is undetermined. Germline V lookup: CDR1 SGHRS, CDR2 YFSETQ. With 0 bases removed from V and 4 bases from J, the gap between germline ends came to 9 bases. This CDR3 comprises 14 residues. The chain's CDR3 is CASSLVGNPDTQYF. The CDR3 nucleotides read TGCGCCAGCAGCTTGGTCGGCAACCCAGATACGCAGTATTTT.